The clone carrying this T cell receptor (beta chain) was found a few times. What it binds is unknown. This CDR3 is 13 amino acids long. Noted treatment: oral pan-JAK inhibitor, 5-10 mg twice daily. In each case, RNA was isolated and then reverse transcribed into cDNA as the sequencing template. Some clones are missing from TCRdb's copy, which holds only in-frame ones; the method was immunoSEQ multiplex PCR. Here the sample spans approximately 210,000 clones, around 66% being singletons. The sample comes from a study of CD8+ T cells in alopecia areata. Study-wide background: Treatment of the treated patients consisted of oral tofacitinib, 5 to 10 mg twice daily.

Study results and caveats: Affected scalp, especially in alopecia totalis/universalis, had a higher clonality than normal scalp did. Scalp clonality, along with expanded CD8+ clones among the top 100, was significantly decreased by tofacitinib.

The sample in question was CD4+ T cells sorted from blood, obtained at week 4, from a patient treated with tofacitinib. This sequence joins TRBV21-1 and TRBJ1-5. TRBV21-1 is reported as a pseudogene. The sequence was obtained from a human donor with alopecia areata. The CDR3 reads CASSKGLNQPQHF. In DNA, the CDR3 is TGTGCCAGCAGCAAAGGACTCAATCAGCCCCAGCATTTT.